These 22 T cell receptor beta chains came from one sample sequenced in a study of cytomegalovirus exposure and HLA in healthy donors. Researchers ran the PCR with 60 Vbeta and 13 Jbeta primers. The repertoire was sequenced with immunoSEQ multiplex PCR; TCRdb's copy has only in-frame clones and lacks some. The table has 150,000 to 200,000 clones, approximately 80% seen once; the top ten hold 6.5% to 8.5%. The sample taken for sequencing was PBMCs. Receptors were obtained from a man aged 25 to 40 in good health and CMV-seropositive.

The chain carries TRBV21-1 and TRBJ2-7; TRBD2 is the table's D call and was not checked against the DNA. TRBV21-1 is recorded as a pseudogene. The CDR3 is 16 residues long. The CDR3 is CASSKVRGYRSYEQYF. The CDR3 DNA is TGTGCCAGCAGCAAAGTAAGAGGGTATCGCTCCTACGAGCAGTACTTC.

This clone came up a few times. The chain couples TRBV4-2 to TRBJ2-7, with D tentatively TRBD1 (6 bases). V was cut by 4 bases and J by 5 bases, with 12 bases left in between. There are 13 residues in the CDR3. Germline CDR1 reads LGHNA; CDR2 reads YNFKEQ. DNA of the CDR3: TGTGCCAGCAGCCGTTACAACAGGGACGAGCAGTACTTC. Its protein is CASSRYNRDEQYF.

V is TRBV7-9 and J is TRBJ1-1, with 10 nucleotides matching TRBD1. CDR1 and CDR2 from the germline V gene are SEHNR and FQNEAQ (reference sequence). CDR3 length: 16 amino acids. The trim removed 2 bases at V and 10 bases at J, leaving 13 bases unmatched. CDR3 nucleotides: TGTGCCAGCAGCTTATCTTCGCCGACAGGGGGCAGAGGAGCTTTCTTT. It is translated as CASSLSSPTGGRGAFF.

The chain employs TRBV27 and TRBJ1-2, with 7 bases fitting TRBD1. V shed 5 bases and J 6 bases; nucleotides not matched to a gene: 9. The CDR3 spans 14 residues. Germline V gene sequence: CDR1 MNHEY, CDR2 SMNVEV (reference sequence). CDR3 nucleotides: TGTGCCAGCAGTCTCGGACAGGTTGCGGATGGCTACACCTTC. It yields the protein CASSLGQVADGYTF.

The rearrangement joins TRBV10-3 to TRBJ1-1; a weak D match, TRBD1 (6 bases). The V end lost 3 bases, the J end lost 2 bases, and 7 bases lay between the germline ends. The germline gives CDR1 ENHRY, CDR2 SYGVKD. The CDR3 loop spans 13 amino acids. The CDR3 protein is CAISEQGNTEAFF. CDR3 nucleotides: TGTGCCATCAGTGAACAGGGAAACACTGAAGCTTTCTTT.

V gene TRBV15 combines with J gene TRBJ2-7; 8 nucleotides match TRBD2. With 8 bases clipped from V and 4 bases from J, the junction kept 10 bases outside the gene matches. The CDR3 sequence is 14 residues long. Germline V gene data show CDR1 as LNHNV and CDR2 as YYDKDF (reference sequence). The CDR3 loop is CATYGAGVRYEQYF. Here the CDR3 DNA reads TGTGCCACCTATGGAGCGGGAGTAAGGTACGAGCAGTACTTC.

The rearrangement uses TRBV28 and TRBJ2-7; maybe TRBD2 (5 bases). Trimming left V 6 bases short and J 5 bases short, with 14 bases between. In germline, CDR1 is MDHEN, CDR2 SYDVKM. This CDR3 has 13 amino acids. This chain's CDR3 is CASRPPSLHEQYF. CDR3 nucleotide sequence: TGTGCCAGCAGGCCACCTAGCCTCCACGAGCAGTACTTC.

This clone has more than one count but fewer than ten. CDR3 in DNA: TGCGCCAGCAGCCAAGATAGACAGGAGGACTCTGGGGCCAACGTCCTGACTTTC. Its translation is CASSQDRQEDSGANVLTF. The chain recombines TRBV4-3 with TRBJ2-6, with D maybe TRBD1 (6 bases). V lost 0 bases to trimming and J lost 0 bases, with 12 bases between them. CDR3 length: 18 residues. CDR1 is LGHNA and CDR2 is YSLEER in the germline V gene.

This sequence joins TRBV4-3 and TRBJ1-1; D gene uncertain. This CDR3 is 16 amino acids long. The germline CDR1 and CDR2 sequences are LGHNA and YSLEER. Trimming removed 1 base at V and 0 bases at J, with 12 bases between. The CDR3: CASSQGAPKMNTEAFF. The CDR3 region has the DNA TGCGCCAGCAGCCAAGGGGCCCCTAAAATGAACACTGAAGCTTTCTTT.

The rearrangement links TRBV28 to TRBJ1-6, with D tentatively TRBD1 (5 bases). CDR3 length: 14 residues. V was cut by 3 bases and J by 6 bases, with 9 bases left in between. In germline, CDR1 is MDHEN, CDR2 SYDVKM. The CDR3, as DNA: TGTGCCAGCAGTTTGGCGGGGCTTAATTCACCCCTCCACTTT. Translation: CASSLAGLNSPLHF.

The chain has TRBV6-5 and TRBJ1-2; 9 bases are a match to TRBD1. Germline V gene lookup returns CDR1 MNHEY and CDR2 SVGAGI. This CDR3 region has 15 residues. The junction had 5 bases not matched to a gene; V was cut back by 4 bases and J by 2 bases. The chain's CDR3 is CASSLVGQGNYGYTF. In DNA, the CDR3 is TGTGCCAGCAGTTTAGTGGGACAGGGAAACTATGGCTACACCTTC.

The CDR3 nucleotides read TGTGCCAGCACGGGTCGGTCTAGCGGGAACACCGGGGAGCTGTTTTTT. Its translation: CASTGRSSGNTGELFF. V is TRBV27 and J is TRBJ2-2, with TRBD2 identical over 7 bases. Germline values: CDR1 MNHEY, CDR2 SMNVEV (reference sequence). The junction had 9 bases not matched to a gene; V was cut back by 7 bases and J by 1 base. This CDR3 spans 16 amino acids.

The chain employs TRBV28 and TRBJ2-7, with 14 nucleotides matching TRBD2. There are 16 residues in the CDR3. Germline loops: CDR1 MDHEN, CDR2 SYDVKM. V trimming: 2 bases; J trimming: 6 bases; junction bases outside the gene matches: 6. The CDR3 is CASSLDLGLAGVEQYF. The CDR3 region has the DNA TGTGCCAGCAGTTTAGATTTGGGACTAGCGGGAGTCGAGCAGTACTTC.

In its sample, this clone was seen once. V gene TRBV10-2 combines with J gene TRBJ2-7; 9 nucleotides agree with TRBD1. V trimming: 7 bases; J trimming: 3 bases; junction bases outside the gene matches: 4. The CDR3 covers 13 residues. The germline gives CDR1 WSHSY, CDR2 SAAADI. The CDR3 spells CASTLGQGYEQYF. CDR3 nucleotide sequence: TGCGCCAGCACCTTGGGACAGGGCTACGAGCAGTACTTC.

V usage is TRBV7-8 and J usage is TRBJ2-5; no clear D. The DNA matches TRBJ2-7 better at its end, which makes the J call doubtful. CDR3 length: 15 residues. Germline V gene sequence: CDR1 SGHVS, CDR2 FQNEAQ. CDR3 coding DNA: TGTGCCAGCAGCCCTCCGAACAGAGTGGTCTACGAGCAGTACTTC. The encoded protein is CASSPPNRVVYEQYF.

This clone was detected only once. The rearrangement uses TRBV9 and TRBJ2-1; 11 bases are a match to TRBD1. J was trimmed by 6 bases and V by 4 bases; bases with no gene match: 12. CDR1 SGDLS and CDR2 YYNGEE come from the germline V gene. The CDR3 spans 17 residues. The CDR3 loop is CASSRQITGTGGNEQFF. CDR3 nucleotide sequence: TGTGCCAGCAGCCGACAAATTACCGGGACAGGGGGCAATGAGCAGTTCTTC.

This rearrangement joins TRBV5-1 to TRBJ2-2, with D perhaps matching TRBD2 (5 bases). The CDR3 is 15 residues long. Germline loops: CDR1 SGHRS, CDR2 YFSETQ. V gave up 2 bases and J gave up 1 base, with 9 bases separating them. CDR3 sequence (DNA): TGCGCCAGCAGCTTTCGAAGCGGGAACACCGGGGAGCTGTTTTTT. It specifies CASSFRSGNTGELFF. The whole variable domain, remainder taken from reference TRBV5-1 and TRBJ2-2, is KAGVTQTPRYLIKTRGQQVTLSCSPISGHRSVSWYQQTPGQGLQFLFEYFSETQRNKGNFPGRFSGRQFSNSRSEMNVSTLELGDSALYLCASSFRSGNTGELFFGEGSRLTVL.

The CDR3 DNA reads as TGCAGCGTCCTCACGACAGATTTCTACAATGAGCAGTTCTTC. Its translation: CSVLTTDFYNEQFF. The chain combines TRBV29-1 with TRBJ2-1, with D tentatively TRBD1 (5 bases). In germline, CDR1 is SQVTM, CDR2 ANQGSEA. This CDR3 is built from 14 residues. Trimming removed 6 bases at V and 3 bases at J, with 15 bases between.

The chain joins TRBV10-3 to TRBJ2-1, with TRBD2 identical over 12 bases. V lost 5 bases to trimming and J lost 5 bases; unmatched junction nucleotides: 4. The CDR3 length is 15 residues. Per germline, CDR1 ENHRY and CDR2 SYGVKD. CDR3 sequence reads: CAISMTSGSNNEQFF. DNA of the CDR3: TGTGCCATCAGTATGACTAGCGGGAGTAACAATGAGCAGTTCTTC.

This clone was counted only a few times. J is TRBJ2-7 and V is TRBV7-6; tentative D call: TRBD1 (7 bases). Trimming left V 4 bases short and J 7 bases short, with 17 bases between. Germline assignment: CDR1 SGHVS and CDR2 FNYEAQ. The CDR3 loop spans 14 amino acids. The CDR3 loop is CASSSGGLAREQYF. As DNA, the CDR3 is TGTGCCAGCAGCTCAGGGGGGCTAGCGAGAGAGCAGTACTTC.

The gene calls are TRBV4-2 and TRBJ1-2; 8 bases map to TRBD1. Trimming removed 0 bases from V and 4 bases from J; junction bases left unmatched: 4. This CDR3 region has 15 residues. Per germline, CDR1 LGHNA and CDR2 YNFKEQ. The CDR3 here is CASSQDQDRAYGYTF. The CDR3 region has the DNA TGTGCCAGCAGCCAAGACCAGGACAGGGCCTATGGCTACACCTTC.

V and J are TRBV5-4 and TRBJ2-3; 10 positions agree with TRBD1. This CDR3 region has 16 residues. The germline V gene has CDR1 SGHNT and CDR2 YYREEE (reference sequence). V shed 4 bases and J 2 bases; nucleotides not matched to a gene: 7. The CDR3, as DNA: TGTGCCAGCAGCAGAGGGACAGGGGATAACACAGATACGCAGTATTTT. This gives the protein CASSRGTGDNTDTQYF.